A selection of T cell receptor beta chains follows, all from one sample in a study of blood T cell repertoires in COVID-19. Sequencing was performed with immunoSEQ multiplex PCR; in TCRdb, only in-frame clones are kept and a portion is missing. The repertoire has about 100,000 clones, approximately 86% of them found once; the top ten carry roughly 1.7%. Material: peripheral blood. The source is a man older than 75 with acute or convalescent COVID-19. The CDR3 runs from the conserved cysteine through the conserved F or W. Fields, in order: clone size, CDR3 length, V gene, J gene, D gene, CDR3 protein, CDR3 DNA. D genes are given only for firm matches. Clone size is stated in some rows and not others, as once, few, many or a class when expanded.

size: .
length: 17
V: TRBV5-4
J: TRBJ2-5
D: TRBD2
CDR3: CASSHPGGGRPQETQYF
DNA: TGTGCCAGCAGCCACCCCGGGGGGGGTCGACCCCAAGAGACCCAGTACTTC

size: .
length: 13
V: TRBV19
J: TRBJ1-1
D: .
CDR3: CASSIATGTEAFF
DNA: TGTGCCAGTAGTATAGCCACGGGGACTGAAGCTTTCTTT

size: .
length: 18
V: TRBV24-1
J: TRBJ2-3
D: TRBD2
CDR3: CATSDPSGSGYSTDTQYF
DNA: TGTGCCACCAGTGACCCTAGCGGGAGTGGGTATAGCACAGATACGCAGTATTTT

size: .
length: 15
V: TRBV6-1
J: TRBJ2-5
D: TRBD2
CDR3: CASSDPGLPEETQYF
DNA: TGTGCCAGCAGTGACCCGGGACTACCCGAAGAGACCCAGTACTTC

size: .
length: 16
V: TRBV4-2
J: TRBJ2-2
D: .
CDR3: CASSQDPGAVTGELFF
DNA: TGTGCCAGCAGCCAAGATCCAGGAGCGGTCACCGGGGAGCTGTTTTTT

size: once
length: 13
V: TRBV5-1
J: TRBJ1-2
D: .
CDR3: CASSFSGADGYTF
DNA: TGCGCCAGCAGCTTTTCAGGGGCGGATGGCTACACCTTC

size: few
length: 16
V: TRBV4-1
J: TRBJ1-1
D: TRBD1
CDR3: CASSQGDRGMNTEAFF
DNA: TGCGCCAGCAGCCAAGGGGACAGGGGAATGAACACTGAAGCTTTCTTT

size: .
length: 13
V: TRBV19
J: TRBJ1-2
D: .
CDR3: CASSPTGEYGYTF
DNA: TGTGCCAGTAGCCCAACGGGGGAATATGGCTACACCTTC

size: .
length: 15
V: TRBV25-1
J: TRBJ1-5
D: .
CDR3: CASSDWRRTNQPQHF
DNA: TGTGCCAGCAGTGACTGGCGGAGGACGAATCAGCCCCAGCATTTT

size: .
length: 17
V: TRBV4-2
J: TRBJ2-7
D: TRBD2
CDR3: CASSQELAGGGAYEQYF
DNA: TGTGCCAGCAGCCAAGAGCTAGCGGGAGGAGGGGCCTACGAGCAGTACTTC

size: .
length: 15
V: TRBV11-2
J: TRBJ2-2
D: TRBD2
CDR3: CASSLAKLASGELFF
DNA: TGTGCCAGCAGCTTAGCAAAACTAGCGTCCGGGGAGCTGTTTTTT

size: .
length: 13
V: TRBV5-1
J: TRBJ2-3
D: .
CDR3: CASKAEWADTQYF
DNA: TGCGCCAGCAAGGCGGAGTGGGCAGATACGCAGTATTTT

size: .
length: 13
V: TRBV2
J: TRBJ1-5
D: TRBD1
CDR3: CASGQGANQPQHF
DNA: TGTGCCAGTGGTCAGGGGGCGAATCAGCCCCAGCATTTT

size: .
length: 15
V: TRBV6-2/TRBV6-3
J: TRBJ2-2
D: TRBD1
CDR3: CASSPGTGRTGELFF
DNA: TGTGCCAGCAGTCCGGGGACAGGTCGCACCGGGGAGCTGTTTTTT

size: .
length: 16
V: TRBV5-1
J: TRBJ1-5
D: TRBD1
CDR3: CASSLVPGGLDQPQHF
DNA: TGCGCCAGCAGCTTGGTCCCAGGGGGCTTGGATCAGCCCCAGCATTTT

size: .
length: 15
V: TRBV4-1
J: TRBJ2-7
D: .
CDR3: CASSQMQGSSYEQYF
DNA: TGCGCCAGCAGCCAAATGCAGGGCAGCTCCTACGAGCAGTACTTC

size: .
length: 13
V: TRBV7-9
J: TRBJ2-3
D: .
CDR3: CASSLSSTDTQYF
DNA: TGTGCCAGCAGCTTATCTAGCACAGATACGCAGTATTTT

size: .
length: 17
V: TRBV11-2
J: TRBJ2-7
D: TRBD2
CDR3: CASSLDSTSGSAYEQYF
DNA: TGTGCCAGCAGCTTAGACTCGACTAGCGGGAGTGCCTACGAGCAGTACTTC

size: .
length: 14
V: TRBV5-1
J: TRBJ2-5
D: TRBD2
CDR3: CASSRGLGEETQYF
DNA: TGCGCCAGCAGCAGGGGACTAGGAGAAGAGACCCAGTACTTC

size: .
length: 14
V: TRBV27
J: TRBJ1-5
D: TRBD1
CDR3: CASAGTGGNQPQHF
DNA: TGTGCCAGCGCCGGGACAGGGGGCAATCAGCCCCAGCATTTT

size: .
length: 15
V: TRBV9
J: TRBJ2-3
D: TRBD2
CDR3: CASSSLATSTDTQYF
DNA: TGTGCCAGCAGCTCACTAGCGACTAGCACAGATACGCAGTATTTT

size: .
length: 18
V: TRBV18
J: TRBJ1-1
D: .
CDR3: CASSPEAGDQGGGAEAFF
DNA: TGTGCCAGCTCACCCGAGGCCGGGGACCAGGGAGGAGGGGCTGAAGCTTTCTTT

size: .
length: 19
V: TRBV5-4
J: TRBJ2-2
D: TRBD2
CDR3: CASSLGLAGDLSNTGELFF
DNA: TGTGCCAGCAGCTTAGGACTAGCGGGAGACCTATCGAACACCGGGGAGCTGTTTTTT

size: .
length: 13
V: TRBV3-1/TRBV3-2
J: TRBJ2-1
D: .
CDR3: CASSQGRLAEQFF
DNA: TGTGCCAGCAGCCAAGGCCGGCTAGCGGAGCAGTTCTTC

size: .
length: 15
V: TRBV19
J: TRBJ1-1
D: .
CDR3: CASSTLRGWNTEAFF
DNA: TGTGCCAGTAGTACCCTCAGGGGTTGGAACACTGAAGCTTTCTTT

size: .
length: 14
V: TRBV2
J: TRBJ2-1
D: TRBD2
CDR3: CASSSAGQYNEQFF
DNA: TGTGCCAGCAGCTCAGCGGGGCAGTACAATGAGCAGTTCTTC

size: .
length: 15
V: TRBV6-6
J: TRBJ2-7
D: TRBD2
CDR3: CASSYGGTSAYEQYF
DNA: TGTGCCAGCAGTTACGGCGGGACTAGCGCCTACGAGCAGTACTTC

size: .
length: 13
V: TRBV6-2/TRBV6-3
J: TRBJ2-7
D: .
CDR3: CASSYDGDYEQYF
DNA: TGTGCCAGCAGTTACGACGGAGACTACGAGCAGTACTTC